A selection of T cell receptor beta chains follows, all from one sample in a study of blood T cell repertoires in COVID-19. Sequencing was performed with immunoSEQ multiplex PCR; in TCRdb, only in-frame clones are kept and a portion is missing. The table lists over 65,000 clones, around 90% of them singletons. Sequenced sample: peripheral blood. The source is a woman over 75 with acute or convalescent COVID-19. CDR3s leave out the opening cysteine and the closing phenylalanine or tryptophan.

j_call: TRBJ2-5
v_call: TRBV6-2/TRBV6-3
cdr3_aa: ASSPGLAGVGTQY

j_call: TRBJ1-4
v_call: TRBV19
cdr3_aa: ASSPRGAGEQTATEKLF

j_call: TRBJ2-1
v_call: TRBV29-1
cdr3_aa: SVGPSLLEQF

j_call: TRBJ1-1
v_call: TRBV19
cdr3_aa: ASSKGGHKNTEAF

j_call: TRBJ2-2
v_call: TRBV5-4
cdr3_aa: ASSVRGGAGELF

j_call: TRBJ2-7
v_call: TRBV7-2
cdr3_aa: ASSLDVTGPYEQY

j_call: TRBJ1-2
v_call: TRBV9
cdr3_aa: ASSAQGFGYGGYT

j_call: TRBJ2-7
v_call: TRBV4-1
cdr3_aa: ASSLRDRAYEQY

j_call: TRBJ1-1
v_call: TRBV5-1
cdr3_aa: ASSLVKGGQGGTEAF

j_call: TRBJ2-1
v_call: TRBV4-1
cdr3_aa: ASSSHVRAGGSNEQF

j_call: TRBJ1-4
v_call: TRBV5-1
cdr3_aa: ASSLGQGAGNEKLF

j_call: TRBJ2-6
v_call: TRBV6-5
cdr3_aa: ASSYWLPSGANVLT

j_call: TRBJ2-2
v_call: TRBV5-1
cdr3_aa: ASSLGQNTGELF

j_call: TRBJ2-1
v_call: TRBV5-1
cdr3_aa: ASSWTSGGADEQF

j_call: TRBJ1-2
v_call: TRBV20-1
cdr3_aa: SARMDSAT

j_call: TRBJ2-4
v_call: TRBV29-1
cdr3_aa: SVLGQQAKNIQY

j_call: TRBJ1-1
v_call: TRBV7-3
cdr3_aa: ASSLTANTEAF

j_call: TRBJ2-7
v_call: TRBV11-2
cdr3_aa: ASSYQQGSGEQY

j_call: TRBJ2-7
v_call: TRBV5-5
cdr3_aa: ASGTQGYEQY

j_call: TRBJ1-4
v_call: TRBV5-4
cdr3_aa: ASSLARASEKLF

j_call: TRBJ2-2
v_call: TRBV27
cdr3_aa: ASSLLSLKNTGELF

j_call: TRBJ1-2
v_call: TRBV7-6
cdr3_aa: ASSLWGGSDYGYT

j_call: TRBJ2-7
v_call: TRBV9
cdr3_aa: ASSVEASGNYEQY

j_call: TRBJ1-1
v_call: TRBV7-3
cdr3_aa: ASSLTDGPGAEAF

j_call: TRBJ2-7
v_call: TRBV6-6
cdr3_aa: ASSSDRTQSEQY

j_call: TRBJ1-4
v_call: TRBV7-9
cdr3_aa: ASSLPGQNNEKLF

j_call: TRBJ1-2
v_call: TRBV3-1/TRBV3-2
cdr3_aa: ASSPTGGHGYT

j_call: TRBJ2-7
v_call: TRBV19
cdr3_aa: ASSMGQPYEQY

j_call: TRBJ1-5
v_call: TRBV29-1
cdr3_aa: SVVVGGNQPQH

j_call: TRBJ1-2
v_call: TRBV10-3
cdr3_aa: AISVRSGWDYGYT

j_call: TRBJ2-5
v_call: TRBV7-3
cdr3_aa: ASRGQNQETQY

j_call: TRBJ2-4
v_call: TRBV28
cdr3_aa: ASSTWGLGKNIQY

j_call: TRBJ2-7
v_call: TRBV10-3
cdr3_aa: AISGGLATKRYEQY

j_call: TRBJ2-1
v_call: TRBV5-1
cdr3_aa: ASYPGTGRNEQF

j_call: TRBJ2-7
v_call: TRBV19
cdr3_aa: ASSIRGQGSEQY

j_call: TRBJ1-5
v_call: TRBV5-6
cdr3_aa: ASSHSGGAQPQH

j_call: TRBJ1-2
v_call: TRBV20-1
cdr3_aa: SASSGYYGYT

j_call: TRBJ2-1
v_call: TRBV5-5
cdr3_aa: ASSLVPGRGDNEQF

j_call: TRBJ2-3
v_call: TRBV28
cdr3_aa: ASSGATDTQY

j_call: TRBJ1-2
v_call: TRBV9
cdr3_aa: ASSDGQGSGYT

j_call: TRBJ1-2
v_call: TRBV9
cdr3_aa: ASSAPGQPNYGYT

j_call: TRBJ2-7
v_call: TRBV20-1
cdr3_aa: SAWTGYEQY

j_call: TRBJ1-5
v_call: TRBV19
cdr3_aa: ASSRGAGAQPQH

j_call: TRBJ2-1
v_call: TRBV7-9
cdr3_aa: ASSRTPSGVYNEQF

j_call: TRBJ2-7
v_call: TRBV5-1
cdr3_aa: ASSWAQGGPGEQY

j_call: TRBJ1-4
v_call: TRBV18
cdr3_aa: ASSPNGGPNEKLF

j_call: TRBJ1-4
v_call: TRBV6-5
cdr3_aa: ASGRDNDEKLF

j_call: TRBJ2-5
v_call: TRBV27
cdr3_aa: ASSLGGGLRETQY

j_call: TRBJ1-2
v_call: TRBV1
cdr3_aa: TSSQDRQGGSYGYT

j_call: TRBJ2-3
v_call: TRBV19
cdr3_aa: ASSTLAGGRSTDTQY

j_call: TRBJ1-1
v_call: TRBV3-1/TRBV3-2
cdr3_aa: ASSQGAGGSTEAF

j_call: TRBJ1-1
v_call: TRBV5-1
cdr3_aa: ASSLARTGGTEAF

j_call: TRBJ2-1
v_call: TRBV7-3
cdr3_aa: ASSLGTSGYNEQF

j_call: TRBJ1-1
v_call: TRBV21-1
cdr3_aa: ASTPGQVNTEAF

j_call: TRBJ1-5
v_call: TRBV6-6
cdr3_aa: ASLQQGAGQPQH

j_call: TRBJ2-3
v_call: TRBV28
cdr3_aa: ASSLFGTSGPGSSLY

j_call: TRBJ2-1
v_call: TRBV5-1
cdr3_aa: ASSLDGHNEQF

j_call: TRBJ2-1
v_call: TRBV5-4
cdr3_aa: ASSLGGQGRYNEQF

j_call: TRBJ1-6
v_call: TRBV7-2
cdr3_aa: ASSLGAEQRNSPLH

j_call: TRBJ2-7
v_call: TRBV11-1
cdr3_aa: ASSLVTEPYEQY